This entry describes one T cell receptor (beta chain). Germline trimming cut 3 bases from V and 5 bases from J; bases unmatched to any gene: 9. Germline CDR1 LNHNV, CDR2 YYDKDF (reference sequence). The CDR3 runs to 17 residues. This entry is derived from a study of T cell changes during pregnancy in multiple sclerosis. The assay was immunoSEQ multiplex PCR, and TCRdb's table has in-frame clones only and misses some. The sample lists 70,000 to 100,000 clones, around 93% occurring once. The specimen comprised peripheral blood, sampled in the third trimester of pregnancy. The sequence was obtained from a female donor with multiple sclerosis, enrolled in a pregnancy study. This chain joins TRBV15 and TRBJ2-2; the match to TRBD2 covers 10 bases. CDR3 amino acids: CATSRDLAGGGTGELFF. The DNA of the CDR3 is TGTGCCACCAGCAGGGACTTAGCGGGAGGAGGGACCGGGGAGCTGTTTTTT.